This TCR beta chain was recovered during a study of response to subunit inactivated influenza vaccine. With respect to this clonotype: The antigen is unknown.

Study-level results: Authors suggested seasonal influenza vaccinations each recruit few new T cells.

CDR3 size: 15 residues. The germline CDR1 and CDR2 sequences are MDHEN and SYDVKM. V lost 6 bases, J lost 5 bases, and 19 bases lay in between. TCRdb redid the calling of the RT-PCR reads with MiXCR, one entry per CDR3 protein. In the table there are about 180,000 distinct CDR3 sequences, approximately 8.7% of which are singletons. The source is a man aged 50-60 years who received an inactivated influenza vaccine. Sequences were derived from non-naive T cells sorted from PBMCs, sampled on the day of vaccination. V is TRBV28 and J is TRBJ1-2; a possible D gene is TRBD1 (5 bases). CDR3 nucleotides: TGTGCCAGCAGGAAGACCGGGACCAGAGGGTATGGCTACACCTTC. Translated, it gives CASRKTGTRGYGYTF.